This T cell receptor beta chain was found in a study of technical replicates of blood from a handful of donors. Data came from immunoSEQ multiplex PCR; TCRdb stores just in-frame clones and leaves some out. Of 100,000 or so clones listed, roughly 95% are singletons. Trimming stripped 5 bases from V and 8 bases from J, with 10 bases between. Per the germline V gene, CDR1 is SGHAT and CDR2 is FQNNGV. The CDR3 spans 13 residues. Sequencing was carried out using T cells isolated from PBMCs. The chain combines TRBV11-2 with TRBJ1-6, with D uncertain. The TCR comes from a human donor in good health. Here the CDR3 reads CASSLSNYSPLHF. The CDR3 region has the DNA TGTGCCAGCAGCCTCTCGAACTATTCACCCCTCCACTTT.